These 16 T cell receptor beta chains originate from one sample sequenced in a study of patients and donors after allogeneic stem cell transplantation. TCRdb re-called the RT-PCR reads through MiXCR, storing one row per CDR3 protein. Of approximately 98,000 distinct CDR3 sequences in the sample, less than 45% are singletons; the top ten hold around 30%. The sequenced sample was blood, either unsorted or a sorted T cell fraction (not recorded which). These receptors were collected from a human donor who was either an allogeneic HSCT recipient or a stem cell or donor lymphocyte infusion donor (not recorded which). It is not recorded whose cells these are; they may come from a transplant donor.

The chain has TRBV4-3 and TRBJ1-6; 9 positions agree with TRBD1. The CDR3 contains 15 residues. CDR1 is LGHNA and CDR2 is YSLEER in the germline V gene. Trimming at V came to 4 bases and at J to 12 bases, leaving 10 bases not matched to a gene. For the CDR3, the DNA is TGCGCCAGCAGCCTTTCGGACAGGGGACCACGACCCCTCCACTTT. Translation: CASSLSDRGPRPLHF.

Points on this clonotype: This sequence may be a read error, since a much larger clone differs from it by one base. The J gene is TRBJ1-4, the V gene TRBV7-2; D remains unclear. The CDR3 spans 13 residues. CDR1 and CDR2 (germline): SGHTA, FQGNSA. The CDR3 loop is CAISLGEAEKLFF. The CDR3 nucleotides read TGTGCCATCAGCTTGGGAGAAGCTGAAAAACTGTTTTTT.

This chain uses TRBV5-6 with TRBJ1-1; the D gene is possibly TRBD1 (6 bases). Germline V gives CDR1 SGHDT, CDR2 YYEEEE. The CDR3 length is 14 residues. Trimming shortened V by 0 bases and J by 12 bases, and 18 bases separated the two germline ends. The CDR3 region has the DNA TGTGCCAGCAGCTTGGGTCACAGGGCTCATCCCACTTTCTTT. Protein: CASSLGHRAHPTFF.

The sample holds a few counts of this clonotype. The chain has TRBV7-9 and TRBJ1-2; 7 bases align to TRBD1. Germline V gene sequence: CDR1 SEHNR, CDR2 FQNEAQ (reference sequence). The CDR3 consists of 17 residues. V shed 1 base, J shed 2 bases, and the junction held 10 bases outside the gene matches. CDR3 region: CASSLDHRDRLNYGYTF. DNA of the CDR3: TGTGCCAGCAGCTTAGATCACCGGGACAGACTAAACTATGGCTACACCTTC. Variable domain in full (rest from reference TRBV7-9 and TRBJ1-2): DTGVSQNPRHKITKRGQNVTFRCDPISEHNRLYWYRQTLGQGPEFLTYFQNEAQLEKSRLLSDRFSAERPKGSFSTLEIQRTEQGDSAMYLCASSLDHRDRLNYGYTFGSGTRLTVV.

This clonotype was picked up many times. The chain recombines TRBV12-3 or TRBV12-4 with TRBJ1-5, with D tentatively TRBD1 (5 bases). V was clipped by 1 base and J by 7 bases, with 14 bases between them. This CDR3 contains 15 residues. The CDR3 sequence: CASSLGGLLDQPQHF. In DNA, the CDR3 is TGTGCCAGCAGTTTAGGGGGACTTCTAGACCAGCCCCAGCATTTT.

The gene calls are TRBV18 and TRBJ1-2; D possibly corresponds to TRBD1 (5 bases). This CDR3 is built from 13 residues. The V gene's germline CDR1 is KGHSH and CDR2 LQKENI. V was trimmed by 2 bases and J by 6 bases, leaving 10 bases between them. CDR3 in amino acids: CASSPGQGDGYTF. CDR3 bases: TGTGCCAGCTCACCAGGGCAGGGCGATGGCTACACCTTC.

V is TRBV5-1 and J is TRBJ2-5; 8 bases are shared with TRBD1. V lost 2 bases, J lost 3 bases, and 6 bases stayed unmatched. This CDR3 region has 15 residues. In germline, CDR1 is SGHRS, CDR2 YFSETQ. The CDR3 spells CASSFLDRAEETQYF. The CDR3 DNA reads TGCGCCAGCAGCTTCCTGGACAGGGCGGAAGAGACCCAGTACTTC. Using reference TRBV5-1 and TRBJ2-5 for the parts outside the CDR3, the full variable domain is KAGVTQTPRYLIKTRGQQVTLSCSPISGHRSVSWYQQTPGQGLQFLFEYFSETQRNKGNFPGRFSGRQFSNSRSEMNVSTLELGDSALYLCASSFLDRAEETQYFGPGTRLLVL.

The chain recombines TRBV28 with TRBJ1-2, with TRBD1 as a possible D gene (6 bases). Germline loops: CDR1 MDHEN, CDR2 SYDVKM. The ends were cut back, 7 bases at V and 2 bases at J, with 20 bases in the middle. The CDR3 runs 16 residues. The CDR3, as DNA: TGTGCCAGCACCATCCACCGTGGGGGCAGGAACTATGGCTACACCTTC. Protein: CASTIHRGGRNYGYTF.

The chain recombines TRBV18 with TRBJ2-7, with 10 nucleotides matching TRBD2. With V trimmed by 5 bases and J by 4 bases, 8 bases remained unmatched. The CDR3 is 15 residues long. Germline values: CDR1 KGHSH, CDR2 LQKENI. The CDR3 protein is CASSSTSGTIYEQYF. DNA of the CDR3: TGTGCCAGCTCATCAACTAGCGGGACGATATACGAGCAGTACTTC.

The CDR3 bases are TGTGCCAGCGCGTGGACTACTGCCTCCTACAATGAGCAGTTCTTC. Translating gives CASAWTTASYNEQFF. The chain recombines TRBV28 with TRBJ2-1; maybe TRBD2 (6 bases). The V and J ends lost 8 bases and 0 bases respectively, with 14 bases between them. From germline, CDR1 is MDHEN and CDR2 SYDVKM. The CDR3 has 15 residues.

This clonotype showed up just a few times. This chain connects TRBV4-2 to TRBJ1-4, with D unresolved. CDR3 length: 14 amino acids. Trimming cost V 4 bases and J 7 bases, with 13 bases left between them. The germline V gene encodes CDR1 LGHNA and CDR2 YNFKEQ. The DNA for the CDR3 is TGTGCCAGCAGCCGCGGGCCGAGCACTGAAAAACTGTTTTTT. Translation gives CASSRGPSTEKLFF.

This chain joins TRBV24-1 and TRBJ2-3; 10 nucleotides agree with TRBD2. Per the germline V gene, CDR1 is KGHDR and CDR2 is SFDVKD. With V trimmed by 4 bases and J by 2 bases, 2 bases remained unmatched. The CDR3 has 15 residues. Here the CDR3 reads CATSEGTSVTDTQYF. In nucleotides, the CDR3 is TGTGCCACCAGTGAGGGGACTAGCGTCACAGATACGCAGTATTTT.

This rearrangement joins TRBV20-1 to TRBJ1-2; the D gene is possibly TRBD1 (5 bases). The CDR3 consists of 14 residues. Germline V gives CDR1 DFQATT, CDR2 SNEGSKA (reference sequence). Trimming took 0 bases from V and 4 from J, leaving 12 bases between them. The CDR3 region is CSARDPGYSYGYTF. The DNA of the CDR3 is TGCAGTGCTAGAGATCCAGGGTATTCCTATGGCTACACCTTC.

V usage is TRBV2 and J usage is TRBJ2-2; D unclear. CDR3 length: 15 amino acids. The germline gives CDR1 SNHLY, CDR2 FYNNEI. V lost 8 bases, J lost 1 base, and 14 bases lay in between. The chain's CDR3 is CASGPRRRNTGELFF. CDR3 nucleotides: TGTGCCAGCGGCCCCCGCAGGAGGAACACCGGGGAGCTGTTTTTT.

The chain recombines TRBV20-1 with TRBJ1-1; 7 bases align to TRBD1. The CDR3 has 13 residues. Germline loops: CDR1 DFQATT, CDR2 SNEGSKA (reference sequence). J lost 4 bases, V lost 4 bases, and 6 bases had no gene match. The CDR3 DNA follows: TGCAGTGCTACCCACTCAGGGGGCACTGAAGCTTTCTTT. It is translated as CSATHSGGTEAFF.

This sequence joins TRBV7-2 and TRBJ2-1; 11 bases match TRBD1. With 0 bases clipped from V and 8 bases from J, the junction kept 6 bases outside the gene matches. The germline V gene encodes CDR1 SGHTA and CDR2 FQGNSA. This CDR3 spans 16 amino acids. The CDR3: CASSLASGTGGHEQFF. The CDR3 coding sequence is TGTGCCAGCAGCTTAGCTTCCGGGACAGGGGGACATGAGCAGTTCTTC. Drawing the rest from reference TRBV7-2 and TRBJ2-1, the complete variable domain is GAGVSQSPSNKVTEKGKDVELRCDPISGHTALYWYRQSLGQGLEFLIYFQGNSAPDKSGLPSDRFSAERTGGSVSTLTIQRTQQEDSAVYLCASSLASGTGGHEQFFGPGTRLTVL.